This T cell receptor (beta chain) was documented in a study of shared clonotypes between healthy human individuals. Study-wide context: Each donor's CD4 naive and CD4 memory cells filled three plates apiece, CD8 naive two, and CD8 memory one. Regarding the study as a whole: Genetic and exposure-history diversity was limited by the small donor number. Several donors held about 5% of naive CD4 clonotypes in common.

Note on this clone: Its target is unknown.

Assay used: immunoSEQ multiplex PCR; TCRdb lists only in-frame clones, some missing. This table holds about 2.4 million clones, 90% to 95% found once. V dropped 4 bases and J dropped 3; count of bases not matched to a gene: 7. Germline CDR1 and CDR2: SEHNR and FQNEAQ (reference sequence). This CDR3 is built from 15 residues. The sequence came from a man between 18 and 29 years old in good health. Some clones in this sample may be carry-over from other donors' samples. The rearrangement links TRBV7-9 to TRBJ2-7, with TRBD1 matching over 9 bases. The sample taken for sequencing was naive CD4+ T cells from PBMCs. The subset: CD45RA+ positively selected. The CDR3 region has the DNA TGTGCCAGCAGCTCAGGACAGGGGTTGAGCTACGAGCAGTACTTC. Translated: CASSSGQGLSYEQYF.